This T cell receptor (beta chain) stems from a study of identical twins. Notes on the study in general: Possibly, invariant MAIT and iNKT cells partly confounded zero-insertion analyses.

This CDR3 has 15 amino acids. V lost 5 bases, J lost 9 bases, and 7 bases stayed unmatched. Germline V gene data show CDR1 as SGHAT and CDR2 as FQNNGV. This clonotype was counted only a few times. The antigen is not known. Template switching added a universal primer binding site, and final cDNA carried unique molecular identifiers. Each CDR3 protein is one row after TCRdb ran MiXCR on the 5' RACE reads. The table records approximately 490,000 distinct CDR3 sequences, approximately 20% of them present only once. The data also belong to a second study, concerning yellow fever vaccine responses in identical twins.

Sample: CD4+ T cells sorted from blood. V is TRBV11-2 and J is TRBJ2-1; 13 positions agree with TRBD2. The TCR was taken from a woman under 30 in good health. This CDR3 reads CASSQGLAGEGEQFF. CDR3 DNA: TGTGCCAGCAGCCAAGGACTAGCGGGAGAGGGTGAGCAGTTCTTC.